This T cell receptor beta chain was observed in a study of blood T cell repertoires in COVID-19 (dated by TCRdb to 2018 to 2021). Context from the whole study: Samples from collaborators originated in the United States, Italy and Spain and spanned both the acute and convalescent phases of COVID-19. HLA class I and class II types, where available, came from metadata supplied by the sample provider rather than from assay-based typing. Nearly every sample came with metadata listing a de-identified subject ID, COVID-19 status, age in years and sex. The material from the prospective study consisted of cDNA or gDNA derived from T cells, B-cell-depleted T cells, or PBMCs. The samples were drawn from two sources: the first 160 participants of the ongoing ImmuneRACE study, and 1,254 subjects contributed by 6 global collaborators. A freely available public database, intended as a resource for researchers studying the immune response to SARS-CoV-2, is where the repertoires were released. Deeply sampled blood TCRbeta repertoires from subjects exposed to, actively infected with, or recovered from COVID-19 were included in the dataset. Here is what the overall study found, with its caveats: The amount of clinical and demographic metadata varied by source and participant and was provided uncurated.

Collaborating institutions collected whole blood in K2EDTA tubes following their own protocols. For TCRbeta analysis, collaborators shipped samples as frozen whole blood, isolated PBMCs, or DNA extracted from either of those sample types. There are 14 amino acids in the CDR3, from cysteine to phenylalanine inclusive. The read is trimmed to its CDR3 DNA, 42 bases read in frame from base 1. Per the germline V gene (reference sequence), SEHNR is the CDR1 and FQNEAQ is the CDR2. V lost 3 bases and J lost 2 bases; the stretch between them is 8 bases long. With regard to this clone: Its antigen has not been determined. No quality values exist for individual bases; no much larger clone is one base distant.

TCRbeta CDR3 regions were amplified from genomic DNA by means of the immunoSEQ Assay, a bias-controlled multiplex PCR. In the authors' own workflow: Nucleated cell counts per sample were estimated from amplification of reference gene primers within the assay. To quantify the absolute abundance of each unique TCRbeta CDR3 rearrangement, sequence reads were collapsed and filtered. For each sample, productive Simpson clonality was calculated as the square root of Simpson's diversity index across productive rearrangements. Entries here come from immuneACCESS through TCRdb and include only in-frame sequences with V and J called. Some clones fail to appear in such tables; in the studies checked, an unresolved V gene covers under half of the shortfall, and the cause of the remainder is unknown. V and J calls and clone size are given by that table; D and trimming were obtained from the DNA. Within this sample are roughly 200,000 clones, with over 75% of them counted one time only. The ten largest clones take up approximately 11% of the sample.

The specimen sequenced was peripheral blood. The rearrangement joined TRBV7-9 to TRBJ1-5; possibly the D gene is TRBD1, per 5 matching bases. The sequence was obtained from a human donor with active or convalescent COVID-19. The donor label of this sample is uncertain. Read as DNA, the sequence is TGTGCCAGCAGCTTTCTAGGGGGCAATCAGCCCCAGCATTTT. This sequence encodes CASSFLGGNQPQHF.